The clone carrying this TCR beta chain was seen at least ten times. J gave up 7 bases and V 8 bases, and 8 bases lay outside the gene matches. Germline assignment: CDR1 MDHEN and CDR2 SYDVKM. There are 14 residues in the CDR3. The record originates from a study of T cells after yellow fever vaccination. Across the study: SMART-Seq v4 Ultra Low Input served to prepare low-cell-number fractions.

Production of TCR cDNA was by 5'RACE template switching, which also added a universal primer site and UMIs. TCRdb passed the 5' RACE reads through MiXCR, listing each CDR3 protein once. The sample records some 300,000 distinct CDR3 sequences, around 10% being singletons. The material was CD4+ T cells sorted from PBMCs, obtained 5 days after the yellow fever booster vaccination. The clonotype comes from a man younger than 30 who received the YFV17D yellow fever vaccine. The chain carries TRBV28 and TRBJ2-3, with 11 nucleotides matching TRBD2. CDR3 sequence (DNA): TGTGCCAGCCAAACTAGCGGGGGAGCTTATACGCAGTATTTT. Translated: CASQTSGGAYTQYF.